This T cell receptor (beta chain) is drawn from a study of Ad26.COV2.S vaccination and SARS-CoV-2 variants. Broader study findings: Possible underestimation of total T cell responses by the TCR breadth and depth analyses was noted.

Profiling relied on immunoSEQ multiplex PCR, and the TCRdb table lists in-frame clones only, not all of them. Of hundreds of thousands of clones in the sample, about 89% were seen once. In regard to this clone: The antigen remains unidentified. Other DNA sequences in the sample encode the same CDR3.

Trimming removed 0 bases from V and 1 base from J, with 7 bases in between. This CDR3 region has 15 residues. Germline CDR1 MNHEY, CDR2 SVGAGI. Treatment of the sample: 15 to 20 received Ad26.COV2.S at low or high dose, single or two shots; roughly five received placebo; per-sample allocation not given. Repertoires come from day 63 after the first vaccine or placebo injection. An adult aged 18-55 years in Boston served as the donor. The V call is TRBV6-5, the J call TRBJ2-4; D is unresolved. This TCR came from a person aged 18-60 years who received the Ad26.COV2.S COVID-19 vaccine or a placebo. The sequencing here drew on peripheral blood, taken in a trial of Ad26.COV2.S vaccine versus placebo. The CDR3 loop reads CASSYSGGAKNIQYF. The CDR3 DNA is TGTGCCAGCAGTTACTCGGGTGGGGCCAAAAACATTCAGTACTTC.